Listed below are T cell receptor beta chains from one sample, sequenced in a study of blood T cell repertoires in COVID-19. Assay: immunoSEQ multiplex PCR; the TCRdb copy retains only in-frame clones and omits some. The sample records a few hundred thousand clones, around 92% being singletons. Sequencing was carried out using PBMCs or T cells enriched from blood (not recorded which). Receptor source: a woman aged 25 to 45 who had recovered from COVID-19. The CDR3 runs from the conserved cysteine through the conserved F or W. The D gene is left open where the match is weak. Expanded clones get a size class; other rows say once, few or many, or leave the size out.

size: -
D: -
V: TRBV13
J: TRBJ1-2
CDR3: CASSLEATTGYGYTF
DNA: TGTGCCAGCAGCTTAGAGGCGACAACTGGCTATGGCTACACCTTC

size: -
D: -
V: TRBV7-2
J: TRBJ2-1
CDR3: CASSLVWRAYNEQFF
DNA: TGTGCCAGCAGCTTAGTTTGGAGGGCCTACAATGAGCAGTTCTTC

size: -
D: -
V: TRBV5-1
J: TRBJ2-3
CDR3: CASSLGQTGVTDTQYF
DNA: TGCGCCAGCAGCTTGGGGCAGACTGGAGTAACAGATACGCAGTATTTT

size: -
D: TRBD1
V: TRBV24-1
J: TRBJ2-3
CDR3: CATSDTRQGGDTQYF
DNA: TGTGCCACCAGTGATACCCGACAGGGGGGAGATACGCAGTATTTT

size: -
D: -
V: TRBV28
J: TRBJ1-2
CDR3: CASSFDRYGYTF
DNA: TGTGCCAGCAGTTTTGACAGATATGGCTACACCTTC

size: -
D: TRBD1
V: TRBV19
J: TRBJ1-1
CDR3: CASSRGTEALQNTEAFF
DNA: TGTGCCAGTAGTAGAGGGACAGAAGCTCTTCAGAACACTGAAGCTTTCTTT

size: -
D: TRBD2
V: TRBV3-1/TRBV3-2
J: TRBJ2-5
CDR3: CASSQGELAGGSAGQTQYF
DNA: TGTGCCAGCAGCCAAGGGGAACTAGCGGGAGGATCAGCTGGGCAGACCCAGTACTTC

size: -
D: -
V: TRBV28
J: TRBJ1-6
CDR3: CASSLGGTTNSPLHF
DNA: TGTGCCAGCAGTTTAGGGGGGACTACTAATTCACCCCTCCACTTT

size: -
D: -
V: TRBV28
J: TRBJ1-2
CDR3: CASSSTSGGYTF
DNA: TGTGCCAGCAGTTCCACGTCGGGAGGCTACACCTTC

size: -
D: -
V: TRBV18
J: TRBJ1-4
CDR3: CASSPLEGTTNEKLFF
DNA: TGTGCCAGCTCACCACTAGAGGGAACGACTAATGAAAAACTGTTTTTT

size: -
D: -
V: TRBV24-1
J: TRBJ2-3
CDR3: CATKAAESTDTQYF
DNA: TGTGCCACCAAGGCGGCGGAGAGCACAGATACGCAGTATTTT

size: few
D: -
V: TRBV15
J: TRBJ1-1
CDR3: CATSRPPLREHLTEAFF
DNA: TGTGCCACCAGCAGACCACCCCTCAGGGAACACCTCACTGAAGCTTTCTTT

size: few
D: -
V: TRBV7-9
J: TRBJ1-6
CDR3: CASSLVQNSPLHF
DNA: TGTGCCAGCAGCTTAGTTCAAAATTCACCCCTCCACTTT

size: -
D: -
V: TRBV6-2/TRBV6-3
J: TRBJ1-2
CDR3: CASSYGQGSYGYTF
DNA: TGTGCCAGCAGTTACGGGCAGGGTTCCTATGGCTACACCTTC

size: -
D: -
V: TRBV21-1
J: TRBJ2-7
CDR3: CASSKKVGRDEQYF
DNA: TGTGCCAGCAGCAAAAAAGTTGGGCGTGACGAGCAGTACTTC

size: -
D: -
V: TRBV5-6
J: TRBJ2-7
CDR3: CASIRRDIAYEQYF
DNA: TGTGCCAGCATCCGCCGGGACATAGCCTACGAGCAGTACTTC

size: once
D: TRBD1
V: TRBV20-1
J: TRBJ2-7
CDR3: CSARGPSEQYF
DNA: TGCAGTGCCAGGGGGCCATCGGAGCAGTACTTC

size: -
D: -
V: TRBV15
J: TRBJ1-1
CDR3: CATSRDLGGGTEAFF
DNA: TGTGCCACCAGCAGAGATCTAGGGGGGGGGACTGAAGCTTTCTTT

size: -
D: TRBD2
V: TRBV5-1
J: TRBJ2-3
CDR3: CASSGTSGSTDTQYF
DNA: TGCGCCAGCAGCGGGACTAGCGGTAGCACAGATACGCAGTATTTT

size: -
D: -
V: TRBV2
J: TRBJ1-1
CDR3: CASRATGEAFF
DNA: TGTGCCAGCAGAGCAACAGGGGAAGCTTTCTTT

size: -
D: TRBD1
V: TRBV15
J: TRBJ2-7
CDR3: CATKRDRADEQYF
DNA: TGTGCCACCAAAAGGGACAGGGCCGACGAGCAGTACTTC

size: -
D: -
V: TRBV2
J: TRBJ1-1
CDR3: CASSEVSGTEAFF
DNA: TGTGCCAGCAGTGAAGTATCGGGCACTGAAGCTTTCTTT

size: -
D: -
V: TRBV7-9
J: TRBJ1-2
CDR3: CASSNSTGINYGYTF
DNA: TGTGCCAGCAGCAATTCTACAGGGATTAACTATGGCTACACCTTC

size: -
D: TRBD2
V: TRBV12-5
J: TRBJ2-7
CDR3: CASGREGHEQYF
DNA: TGTGCTAGTGGTCGGGAGGGCCACGAGCAGTACTTC

size: -
D: TRBD2
V: TRBV6-6
J: TRBJ2-7
CDR3: CASSRTPPSGSPYEQYF
DNA: TGTGCCAGCAGTCGTACACCTCCTAGCGGGAGCCCCTACGAGCAGTACTTC

size: -
D: -
V: TRBV9
J: TRBJ2-2
CDR3: CASSVGLRWELFF
DNA: TGTGCCAGCAGCGTAGGGCTGAGGTGGGAGCTGTTTTTT

size: -
D: -
V: TRBV10-3
J: TRBJ2-2
CDR3: CAISVLSNTGELFF
DNA: TGTGCCATCAGTGTATTGTCGAACACCGGGGAGCTGTTTTTT

size: -
D: -
V: TRBV7-2
J: TRBJ2-1
CDR3: CASSRGGGRNEQFF
DNA: TGTGCCAGCAGCAGAGGAGGGGGCCGGAATGAGCAGTTCTTC

size: -
D: -
V: TRBV6-4
J: TRBJ2-2
CDR3: CASSERAGPGELFF
DNA: TGTGCCAGCAGTGAAAGGGCAGGGCCCGGGGAGCTGTTTTTT

size: once
D: TRBD2
V: TRBV27
J: TRBJ2-3
CDR3: CASSMGPSGLSTDTQYF
DNA: TGTGCCAGCAGTATGGGCCCTAGCGGGCTAAGCACAGATACGCAGTATTTT

size: -
D: TRBD1
V: TRBV28
J: TRBJ2-7
CDR3: CASKPGGPYEQYF
DNA: TGTGCCAGCAAGCCAGGGGGTCCCTACGAGCAGTACTTC

size: -
D: -
V: TRBV11-2
J: TRBJ2-3
CDR3: CASGSGPSTDTQYF
DNA: TGTGCCAGCGGGAGCGGGCCCAGCACAGATACGCAGTATTTT

size: -
D: -
V: TRBV12-2
J: TRBJ1-2
CDR3: CASRLRRSQQGKEYGYTF
DNA: TGTGCAAGTCGCCTTAGAAGAAGCCAACAGGGGAAGGAATATGGCTACACCTTC

size: -
D: -
V: TRBV2
J: TRBJ1-5
CDR3: CASSGEGGNQPQHF
DNA: TGTGCCAGCAGTGGTGAGGGGGGGAATCAGCCCCAGCATTTT

size: -
D: TRBD1
V: TRBV15
J: TRBJ2-1
CDR3: CATSRGPGTGGEQFF
DNA: TGTGCCACCAGCAGAGGACCTGGGACAGGGGGTGAGCAGTTCTTC

size: -
D: TRBD2
V: TRBV4-1
J: TRBJ2-5
CDR3: CASSQVGLRREGQETQYF
DNA: TGCGCCAGCAGCCAAGTCGGGTTACGGCGGGAGGGCCAGGAGACCCAGTACTTC

size: -
D: -
V: TRBV18
J: TRBJ2-1
CDR3: CASSPPALTYNEQFF
DNA: TGTGCCAGCTCACCACCAGCGCTAACCTACAATGAGCAGTTCTTC

size: -
D: -
V: TRBV6-2/TRBV6-3
J: TRBJ1-2
CDR3: CASSYTGSLYGYTF
DNA: TGTGCCAGCAGTTACACAGGGAGTCTCTATGGCTACACCTTC

size: -
D: -
V: TRBV5-1
J: TRBJ1-1
CDR3: CASSLLGGEAFF
DNA: TGCGCCAGCAGCTTGTTGGGGGGTGAAGCTTTCTTT

size: -
D: TRBD1
V: TRBV5-1
J: TRBJ2-7
CDR3: CASSLLRDSPYEQYF
DNA: TGCGCCAGCAGCCTGCTCCGGGACAGTCCCTACGAGCAGTACTTC

size: few
D: TRBD1
V: TRBV6-5
J: TRBJ1-4
CDR3: CASSRGTDEKLFF
DNA: TGTGCCAGCAGTCGCGGGACAGATGAAAAACTGTTTTTT

size: -
D: TRBD1
V: TRBV6-5
J: TRBJ1-2
CDR3: CASSREGAGYYGYTF
DNA: TGTGCCAGCAGCCGAGAGGGGGCCGGATACTATGGCTACACCTTC

size: -
D: TRBD2
V: TRBV5-4
J: TRBJ2-3
CDR3: CASSGGLAGLDTQYF
DNA: TGTGCCAGCAGCGGAGGACTAGCGGGCTTAGATACGCAGTATTTT